These 2 T cell receptor beta chains were all obtained from the same sample, sequenced in a study of blood T cell repertoires in COVID-19. TCRdb's copy holds only in-frame clones and misses some; the assay was immunoSEQ multiplex PCR. The data show under 150,000 clones, 65% to 80% seen once. The sequenced sample was peripheral blood. These receptors were taken from a man older than 75 with acute or convalescent COVID-19.

The chain employs TRBV6-1 and TRBJ1-1; weak D call: TRBD1 (6 bases). CDR3 length: 16 residues. V lost 3 bases to trimming and J lost 4 bases, with 18 bases between them. The V gene's germline CDR1 is MNHNS and CDR2 SASEGT. The CDR3 DNA follows: TGTGCCAGCAGTGAGGTATCTGGGGGCAGGGGCACTGAAGCTTTCTTT. This sequence encodes CASSEVSGGRGTEAFF.

The V gene is TRBV7-6, the J gene TRBJ1-2; TRBD1 is a possible D gene (6 bases). The CDR3 totals 14 residues. With 4 bases removed from V and 5 bases from J, the gap between germline ends came to 14 bases. The germline V gene has CDR1 SGHVS and CDR2 FNYEAQ. CDR3 nucleotides: TGTGCCAGCAGCTCAGGTGTACAGGGTTATGGCTACACCTTC. It is translated as CASSSGVQGYGYTF. The full variable domain, rest sourced from reference TRBV7-6 and TRBJ1-2, is GAGVSQSPRYKVTKRGQDVALRCDPISGHVSLYWYRQALGQGPEFLTYFNYEAQQDKSGLPNDRFSAERPEGSISTLTIQRTEQRDSAMYRCASSSGVQGYGYTFGSGTRLTVV.